The rows below give T cell receptor beta chains drawn from one sample of a study of T-cell memory formation after mild COVID-19. TCRdb processed the 5' RACE reads anew with MiXCR; each CDR3 protein has one entry. This table has hundreds of thousands of distinct CDR3 sequences, 23% appearing once. Input material: PBMCs or a T cell subset sorted from them (not recorded which). These receptors originate from an adult woman who had mild COVID-19 (a few samples of this study predate the infection). Cell type and time point are not known. The CDR3 runs from the conserved cysteine through the conserved F or W.

V	J	CDR3
TRBV4-1	TRBJ2-1	CASSQAQNVGGYEQFF
TRBV29-1	TRBJ2-2	CSVEKGGNTGELFF
TRBV20-1	TRBJ2-7	CSASRTSGSREQYF
TRBV4-2	TRBJ2-3	CASSQTSGALPSTDTQYF
TRBV4-1	TRBJ2-3	CASSQSGLAGVTDTQYF
TRBV12-3/TRBV12-4	TRBJ2-1	CASRPIAGGYPDEQFF
TRBV12-3/TRBV12-4	TRBJ1-1	CASSYHRGQNTEAFF
TRBV5-1	TRBJ1-5	CASSLGDSTNQPQHF
TRBV27	TRBJ2-7	CASSWTGGLSSYEQYF
TRBV29-1	TRBJ2-7	CSVASSYEQYF
TRBV5-1	TRBJ2-1	CASRNRDGDYNEQFF
TRBV7-8	TRBJ2-2	CASSPPPPNSAYLMDRTTELFF
TRBV7-9	TRBJ2-2	CASRPPGPMPRGTGELFF
TRBV2	TRBJ1-2	CASSEEGILGYGYTF
TRBV5-1	TRBJ2-5	CASSLVGPQETQYF
TRBV3-1	TRBJ2-4	CASSHGRGEVDIQYF
TRBV12-3/TRBV12-4	TRBJ2-4	CASSQGSYSRFQYF
TRBV27	TRBJ2-6	CASNTRGTNVLTF
TRBV12-3/TRBV12-4	TRBJ1-2	CASSPGTGQNYGYTF
TRBV20-1	TRBJ2-1	CSGKGLAGYNEQFF
TRBV5-1	TRBJ2-7	CASSLEGDEQYF
TRBV3-1	TRBJ2-6	CASSRSGPSSGANVLTF
TRBV20-1	TRBJ1-2	CSAWGDYGYTF
TRBV5-6	TRBJ2-7	CASSLSIRGPYEQYF
TRBV5-1	TRBJ2-3	CASSLDAGAHTDTQYF
TRBV12-3/TRBV12-4	TRBJ2-1	CASPQAGGYNEQFF
TRBV7-9	TRBJ1-2	CASSLIPQGYGYTF
TRBV5-1	TRBJ2-1	CASSLVGAHNEQFF
TRBV5-1	TRBJ1-2	CASSLGSGTYGYTF
TRBV6-2/TRBV6-3	TRBJ2-5	CASSYSELQETQYF
TRBV5-1	TRBJ2-7	CASSLEGRGRAEQYF
TRBV2	TRBJ2-5	CASSEAIRWARYQETQYF
TRBV3-1	TRBJ2-3	CASSGDREGTQYF
TRBV5-1	TRBJ2-5	CASSLEPGTQETQYF
TRBV2	TRBJ1-5	CASTVRGPGGHQPQHF
TRBV12-3/TRBV12-4	TRBJ1-6	CASSPVGGKSPLHF
TRBV6-2/TRBV6-3	TRBJ1-1	CASRTTGTLAFF
TRBV2	TRBJ2-2	CASSELAAPNTGELFF
TRBV7-2	TRBJ2-7	CASTFGGGSRNEQYF
TRBV12-3/TRBV12-4	TRBJ1-6	CASSLGGVGPPLHF
TRBV11-2	TRBJ2-7	CASSPWGRNSYEQYF
TRBV6-5	TRBJ2-2	CASRTLAGGNTGELFF
TRBV7-2	TRBJ2-7	CASSLDINEQYF
TRBV12-3/TRBV12-4	TRBJ2-7	CASSYDVQGAPDEQYF
TRBV24-1	TRBJ1-5	CATSDHRQGSNQPQHF
TRBV19	TRBJ2-7	CASSIPPGQSFYEQYF
TRBV12-3/TRBV12-4	TRBJ2-1	CASSPPSYNEQFF
TRBV7-9	TRBJ2-3	CASSPGLAGGPRTDTQYF
TRBV24-1	TRBJ2-2	CATSDPTGTGELFF